This T cell receptor beta chain was sequenced in a study of blood T cell repertoires in COVID-19. Clones were read by immunoSEQ multiplex PCR, and TCRdb kept only the in-frame ones, dropping some. This table has 130,000 to 150,000 clones, roughly 81% appearing once. V lost 0 bases, J lost 5 bases, and 19 bases lay in between. Germline loops: CDR1 MNHNS, CDR2 SASEGT. CDR3 length: 17 residues. The chain employs TRBV6-1 and TRBJ2-5; D perhaps matches TRBD2 (7 bases). This receptor was taken from a human donor with acute or convalescent COVID-19. The donor label of this sample is uncertain. Sequenced material: peripheral blood. CDR3 sequence (DNA): TGTGCCAGCAGTGAAGCGGGGGGGGGCCGCTCTTGGGAGACCCAGTACTTC. Translation: CASSEAGGGRSWETQYF.